Each of the 19 T cell receptor beta chains below was sequenced from the same sample in a study of blood T cell repertoires in COVID-19. The data were produced by immunoSEQ multiplex PCR, yet TCRdb's version contains in-frame clones alone and is incomplete. In the table there are about 74,000 clones, about 83% of which are singletons. Material: peripheral blood. These receptors all stem from a man between 65 and 85 years old with acute or convalescent COVID-19.

The rearrangement links TRBV27 to TRBJ2-1; D remains unclear. V shed 1 base and J shed 0 bases, with 10 bases lying between them. The germline CDR1 and CDR2 sequences are MNHEY and SMNVEV (reference sequence). The CDR3 runs to 16 residues. The DNA for the CDR3 is TGTGCCAGCAGTTTATATACCTTGAGCTCCTACAATGAGCAGTTCTTC. Translation gives CASSLYTLSSYNEQFF.

The V call is TRBV2, the J call TRBJ2-5; D is uncertain. The V end was cut by 7 bases, the J end by 2 bases, with 14 bases between. The CDR3 sequence is 14 residues long. Per the germline V gene, CDR1 is SNHLY and CDR2 is FYNNEI. The CDR3 sequence: CASTEVPGQETQYF. The CDR3 nucleotides are TGTGCCAGCACTGAGGTACCAGGACAAGAGACCCAGTACTTC.

The rearrangement uses TRBV5-4 and TRBJ2-1; TRBD2 is a possible D gene (6 bases). V lost 0 bases to trimming and J lost 4 bases, with 14 bases between them. The length of the CDR3 is 16 residues. The germline V gene encodes CDR1 SGHNT and CDR2 YYREEE (reference sequence). The CDR3 reads CASSLAPGTSYNEQFF. The CDR3 coding sequence is TGTGCCAGCAGCTTGGCCCCCGGGACTTCTTACAATGAGCAGTTCTTC.

The genes are TRBV7-9 and TRBJ1-2, with D tentatively TRBD1 (5 bases). The germline V and J ends were trimmed by 5 bases and 4 bases, with 14 bases remaining between them. This CDR3 is 14 amino acids long. Germline V gene lookup returns CDR1 SEHNR and CDR2 FQNEAQ (reference sequence). CDR3 in DNA: TGTGCCAGCAGCCCTAGCGGGGACCCCTATGGCTACACCTTC. Protein: CASSPSGDPYGYTF. Full variable domain (remainder filled in from reference TRBV7-9 and TRBJ1-2): DTGVSQNPRHKITKRGQNVTFRCDPISEHNRLYWYRQTLGQGPEFLTYFQNEAQLEKSRLLSDRFSAERPKGSFSTLEIQRTEQGDSAMYLCASSPSGDPYGYTFGSGTRLTVV.

V is TRBV6-6 and J is TRBJ1-4; D not resolved. Trimming stripped 6 bases from V and 8 bases from J, with 7 bases between. Germline V gene sequence: CDR1 MNHNY, CDR2 SVGAGI (reference sequence). The CDR3 is 11 residues long. The CDR3 here is CASRQHEKLFF. The DNA for the CDR3 is TGTGCCAGCAGGCAACACGAAAAACTGTTTTTT.

This clone showed up just once. V gene TRBV6-5 combines with J gene TRBJ2-7; 7 nucleotides line up with TRBD1. V gave up 4 bases and J gave up 2 bases; unmatched junction bases: 8. Germline-derived CDR1 and CDR2 are MNHEY and SVGAGI. CDR3 length: 15 amino acids. CDR3 sequence (DNA): TGTGCCAGCAGTTTCTACCGGGACAGTGCCTACGAGCAGTACTTC. Amino acid sequence: CASSFYRDSAYEQYF.

The chain recombines TRBV5-8 with TRBJ2-1; 7 bases match TRBD2. V trimming: 0 bases; J trimming: 5 bases; junction bases outside the gene matches: 8. The CDR3 totals 16 residues. CDR1 and CDR2 from the germline V gene are SGHTS and YDEGEE. CDR3 amino acids: CASSLAYGRHNNEQFF. The CDR3 DNA reads as TGTGCCAGCAGCTTGGCCTACGGGAGGCACAACAATGAGCAGTTCTTC.

This rearrangement joins TRBV29-1 to TRBJ2-4; 10 nucleotides line up with TRBD2. After removal of 5 bases from V and 9 bases from J, the junction contained 10 bases not matched to a gene. The CDR3 has 14 amino acids. From germline, CDR1 is SQVTM and CDR2 ANQGSEA. The CDR3 DNA reads TGCAGCGTTTTGTTAGCGGGAGGCGGCGGCATTCAGTACTTC. It yields the protein CSVLLAGGGGIQYF.

This chain uses TRBV7-9 with TRBJ1-2; TRBD1 matches at 7 bases. The CDR3 extends over 15 amino acids. Trimming at V came to 1 base and at J to 8 bases, leaving 10 bases not matched to a gene. Germline CDR1 and CDR2: SEHNR and FQNEAQ (reference sequence). The CDR3 nucleotides are TGTGCCAGCAGCTTAGGGGGCGGGACAGTAGCCGGCTACACCTTC. This sequence encodes CASSLGGGTVAGYTF.

This chain joins TRBV19 and TRBJ2-5, with D unclear. This CDR3 contains 13 residues. The V end lost 9 bases, the J end lost 0 bases, and 11 bases lay between the germline ends. Germline lookup yields CDR1 LNHDA and CDR2 SQIVND (reference sequence). The CDR3 sequence is CASSFTYQETQYF. In DNA, the CDR3 is TGTGCCAGCTCATTTACTTACCAAGAGACCCAGTACTTC.

This chain uses TRBV6-6 with TRBJ2-7; D perhaps matches TRBD1 (6 bases). This CDR3 comprises 16 residues. The germline V gene has CDR1 MNHNY and CDR2 SVGAGI (reference sequence). The germline V and J ends were trimmed by 5 bases and 2 bases, with 19 bases remaining between them. The CDR3 here is CASSRGQRASAYEQYF. DNA for the CDR3: TGTGCCAGCAGTCGAGGACAGAGGGCGTCCGCCTACGAGCAGTACTTC.

The chain combines TRBV3-1 (or the pseudogene TRBV3-2) with TRBJ2-1; D is uncertain. Trimming removed 5 bases at V and 4 bases at J, with 12 bases between. Germline lookup yields CDR1 LGHDT and CDR2 YNNKEL (reference sequence). The CDR3 totals 14 residues. The CDR3 protein is CASSESPTYNEQFF. The CDR3 DNA is TGTGCCAGCAGCGAAAGTCCCACTTACAATGAGCAGTTCTTC.

V gene TRBV3-1 (or the pseudogene TRBV3-2) combines with J gene TRBJ2-1; the match to TRBD2 covers 8 bases. From germline, CDR1 is LGHDT and CDR2 YNNKEL (reference sequence). This CDR3 is built from 18 residues. V was pared by 4 bases and J by 4 bases, with 15 bases of the junction left unmatched. The CDR3 nucleotides read TGTGCCAGCAGCCGTCTCCCGAATTTAGCGGGATCATACAATGAGCAGTTCTTC. It specifies CASSRLPNLAGSYNEQFF.

This chain links TRBV19 with TRBJ2-3; TRBD2 aligns across 10 bases. The CDR3 length is 16 residues. After removal of 5 bases from V and 5 bases from J, the junction contained 10 bases not matched to a gene. The V gene's germline CDR1 is LNHDA and CDR2 SQIVND (reference sequence). The CDR3 loop is CASSSQSGRAQDTQYF. CDR3 nucleotides: TGTGCCAGTAGTTCCCAGAGCGGGAGGGCCCAAGATACGCAGTATTTT.

This rearrangement joins TRBV9 to TRBJ1-1; the D is unclear. The V end was cut by 4 bases, the J end by 3 bases, with 13 bases between. This CDR3 region has 14 residues. Per the germline V gene, CDR1 is SGDLS and CDR2 is YYNGEE. CDR3 region: CASSPEAGYTEAFF. In nucleotides, the CDR3 is TGTGCCAGCAGCCCAGAGGCGGGGTACACTGAAGCTTTCTTT.

The rearrangement joins TRBV9 to TRBJ1-6, with D tentatively TRBD1 (6 bases). Trimming left V 1 base short and J 6 bases short, with 8 bases between. This CDR3 has 14 amino acids. Germline loops: CDR1 SGDLS, CDR2 YYNGEE. The CDR3 coding sequence is TGTGCCAGCAGCGTATGGGACATTAATTCACCCCTCCACTTT. Amino acids: CASSVWDINSPLHF.

The V and J genes are TRBV5-4 and TRBJ2-2; 10 bases map to TRBD1. The CDR3 runs 16 residues. Germline V CDR1 and CDR2: SGHNT, YYREEE (reference sequence). V lost 4 bases and J lost 6; bases outside the gene matches: 9. CDR3 coding DNA: TGTGCCAGCAGCAGACGGACAGGGGGTAATTCCGGGGAGCTGTTTTTT. Translation gives CASSRRTGGNSGELFF.

V is TRBV29-1 and J is TRBJ1-2; D is uncertain. Germline values: CDR1 SQVTM, CDR2 ANQGSEA. This CDR3 comprises 11 residues. Trimming took 5 bases from V and 7 from J, leaving 11 bases between them. The CDR3 loop is CSVYGGSGYTF. For the CDR3, the DNA is TGCAGCGTTTACGGAGGTAGTGGCTACACCTTC.

This clone was seen more than once but under ten times. V and J are TRBV29-1 and TRBJ2-7; 7 nucleotides agree with TRBD2. This CDR3 is built from 13 residues. Germline trimming cut 3 bases from V and 6 bases from J; bases unmatched to any gene: 8. Germline lookup yields CDR1 SQVTM and CDR2 ANQGSEA. This CDR3 is CSVDRQTGGEQYF. Written as DNA, the CDR3 is TGCAGCGTTGATCGACAAACGGGGGGCGAGCAGTACTTC.